This T cell receptor beta chain was captured by sequencing in a study of shared clonotypes between healthy human individuals. TCRdb's table, derived via immunoSEQ multiplex PCR, lists solely in-frame clones and lacks some. The sample has approximately 470,000 clones; over 75% are singletons. The V end was cut by 4 bases, the J end by 3 bases, with 17 bases between. The CDR3 totals 16 residues. This receptor was taken from a woman between 40 and 55 years old in good health. Some clones in this sample may be carry-over from other donors' samples. This chain joins TRBV5-3 and TRBJ1-5; no definite D call. TRBV5-3 is designated an ORF whose function remains uncertain. The sequenced sample consisted of PBMCs. The CDR3 DNA sequence: TGTGCCAGAAGCCTCGACCGCAGCAGCCTCAATCAGCCCCAGCATTTT. This codes for CARSLDRSSLNQPQHF.